Listed below are T cell receptor beta chains from one sample, sequenced in a study of T cells after yellow fever vaccination. TCRdb fed the 5' RACE reads into MiXCR, producing one record per CDR3 protein. The sample yields over 250,000 distinct CDR3 sequences, 4.1% seen once. Material: PBMCs, obtained 5 days after the yellow fever booster vaccination. The receptor set was obtained from a man aged 18 to 30 who received the YFV17D yellow fever vaccine. CDR3s include the opening cysteine and the closing phenylalanine or tryptophan. A D gene is named only where the DNA matches it firmly. The size entry is marked missing in some rows and otherwise reads once, few, many or a size class.

clone_size j_call d_call v_call cdr3_nt cdr3_aa
few TRBJ1-2 NA TRBV27 TGTGCCAGCAGTTTATCGTGGGGAAGATATGGCTACACCTTC CASSLSWGRYGYTF
NA TRBJ1-2 NA TRBV4-1 TGCGCCAGCAGCCACGGTCCAGGACCGCGGGGCTACACCTTC CASSHGPGPRGYTF
NA TRBJ1-5 TRBD1 TRBV7-2 TGTGCCAGCAGCTCACGGACAGGGCGAGAACAGCCCCAGCATTTT CASSSRTGREQPQHF
NA TRBJ1-2 NA TRBV6-5 TGTGCCAGCAGTTTTGAGGGTTCAGGGGCTTTATATGGCTACACCTTC CASSFEGSGALYGYTF
NA TRBJ1-1 NA TRBV14 TGTGCCAGCAGCCAAGGACAGAGCTCTGAAGCTTTCTTT CASSQGQSSEAFF
few TRBJ1-1 NA TRBV5-1 TGCGCCAGCAGCCCTGATGGGGGGCAGAACACTGAAGCTTTCTTT CASSPDGGQNTEAFF
few TRBJ2-3 NA TRBV5-1 TGCGCCAGCAGCATGGGCCAGGGGTGGGGGCGTACGCAGTATTTT CASSMGQGWGRTQYF
few TRBJ2-4 NA TRBV20-1 TGCAGTGCTAGGGTCCCTATTGCCAAAAACATTCAGTACTTC CSARVPIAKNIQYF
NA TRBJ2-5 NA TRBV18 TGTGCCAGCTCACCCCGGGACGGAGTGCAAGAGACCCAGTACTTC CASSPRDGVQETQYF
many TRBJ2-7 NA TRBV29-1 TGCAGCGTTGAAGGGTCAGACAATTCCCGGGACTACGAGCAGTACTTC CSVEGSDNSRDYEQYF
many TRBJ1-1 NA TRBV20-1 TGCAGTGCTAGATTCCCCGGCAGGGGAAGAGTGAACACTGAAGCTTTCTTT CSARFPGRGRVNTEAFF
many TRBJ2-7 NA TRBV5-6 TGTGCCAGCAGCTTGGACAGCACCTACGAGCAGTACTTC CASSLDSTYEQYF
many TRBJ2-5 TRBD1 TRBV6-1 TGTGCCAGCAGTGAACCTGGACAGGGGGGAGAGACCCAGTACTTC CASSEPGQGGETQYF
few TRBJ2-3 NA TRBV7-6 TGTGCCAGCAGCTTAGTTGGGGCCGATGGCACAGATACGCAGTATTTT CASSLVGADGTDTQYF
many TRBJ1-2 NA TRBV19 TGTGCCAGTAGTATACAGGAATTCTATGGCTACACCTTC CASSIQEFYGYTF
few TRBJ2-5 NA TRBV30 TGTGCCTGGAGCCCACTAGCACGCCAAGAGACCCAGTACTTC CAWSPLARQETQYF
many TRBJ2-5 NA TRBV4-1 TGCGCCAGCAGCCAAGGGAAGACCCAGTACTTC CASSQGKTQYF
many TRBJ1-4 NA TRBV28 TGTGCCAGCAGTCCACCCTCGGGGGGGTTCACTAATGAAAAACTGTTTTTT CASSPPSGGFTNEKLFF
few TRBJ1-2 NA TRBV6-5 TGTGCCAGCAGTTACTCGGTTCACGGAAATTATGGCTACACCTTC CASSYSVHGNYGYTF
few TRBJ2-1 NA TRBV5-4 TGTGCCAGCAGCTTCCCCGCACAGCTTAACAATGAGCAGTTCTTC CASSFPAQLNNEQFF
NA TRBJ2-3 TRBD2 TRBV20-1 TGCAGTGCTAGGCCAGCGGGATCGACAGATACGCAGTATTTT CSARPAGSTDTQYF
few TRBJ2-2 NA TRBV2 TGTGCCAGCAGTGAACAGGGGCCGAACACCGGGGAGCTGTTTTTT CASSEQGPNTGELFF
many TRBJ2-5 TRBD2 TRBV7-2 TGTGCCAGCAGTACCACTAGCGGGGGGTACCAAGAGACCCAGTACTTC CASSTTSGGYQETQYF
many TRBJ1-1 TRBD1 TRBV12-3/TRBV12-4 TGTGCCAGCAGTCCCCGATCGGACAGGGCCGAAGCTTTCTTT CASSPRSDRAEAFF
many TRBJ1-2 NA TRBV5-1 TGCGCCAGCAGCTTGTCAACGTATGGCTACACCTTC CASSLSTYGYTF
few TRBJ2-2 NA TRBV7-9 TGTGCCATAACTCGGGGGGCCTCGAACACCGGGGAGCTGTTTTTT CAITRGASNTGELFF
NA TRBJ2-3 TRBD2 TRBV4-3 TGCGCCAGCAGCCTATTAGCGGGGCCCACAGATACGCAGTATTTT CASSLLAGPTDTQYF
few TRBJ2-7 TRBD1 TRBV18 TGTGCCAGCTCACCACCGGGACAGGGCCACGAGCAGTACTTC CASSPPGQGHEQYF
NA TRBJ1-2 TRBD1 TRBV19 TGTGCCAGTAGTATAGTTGGGACAGGCTACTATGGCTACACCTTC CASSIVGTGYYGYTF